These 4 T cell receptor beta chains were sequenced from one sample in a study of T cell responses to AZD1222 COVID-19 vaccine. Only in-frame clones appear in the TCRdb table, and some are missing; sequencing was by immunoSEQ multiplex PCR. The repertoire has around 97,000 clones, about 87% of them found once; the top ten carry around 20%. This material consisted of peripheral blood, taken on day 0 of AZD1222 vaccination. The receptors come from an adult in good health.

The rearrangement links TRBV9 to TRBJ1-2; TRBD1 agrees at 8 bases. J was trimmed by 1 base and V by 0 bases; bases with no gene match: 2. This CDR3 contains 15 residues. Germline V CDR1 and CDR2: SGDLS, YYNGEE. CDR3 protein: CASSVEGTGNYGYTF. CDR3 nucleotides: TGTGCCAGCAGCGTAGAAGGGACAGGTAACTATGGCTACACCTTC.

This clone was seen only once. V is TRBV19 and J is TRBJ1-2; tentative D call: TRBD1 (5 bases). Germline lookup yields CDR1 LNHDA and CDR2 SQIVND (reference sequence). This CDR3 is 14 amino acids long. Trimming pared 8 bases from V and 2 bases from J, leaving 15 bases between. The DNA for the CDR3 is TGTGCCAGTGTCGTGGCGGCAGGGAACTATGGCTACACCTTC. Translated, it gives CASVVAAGNYGYTF.

This chain uses TRBV7-2 with TRBJ2-2; no definite D call. The ends were cut back, 2 bases at V and 2 bases at J, with 9 bases in the middle. This CDR3 contains 15 residues. Germline V gene lookup returns CDR1 SGHTA and CDR2 FQGNSA. CDR3 DNA: TGTGCCAGCAGCTTAAGGGCGGTTAACACCGGGGAGCTGTTTTTT. Residues: CASSLRAVNTGELFF.

The J gene is TRBJ2-5, the V gene TRBV11-1; D remains unclear. CDR3 length: 13 amino acids. Germline values: CDR1 SGHAT, CDR2 FQDESV (reference sequence). Trimming left V 7 bases short and J 7 bases short, with 16 bases between. CDR3 coding DNA: TGTGCCAGCACGTCGTCGGCGTCGGGGACCCAGTACTTC. Translation gives CASTSSASGTQYF. Based on the CDR3 plus reference TRBV11-1 and TRBJ2-5, the full variable domain is EAEVAQSPRYKITEKSQAVAFWCDPISGHATLYWYRQILGQGPELLVQFQDESVVDDSQLPKDRFSAERLKGVDSTLKIQPAELGDSAMYLCASTSSASGTQYFGPGTRLLVL.